This T cell receptor beta chain originates from a study of blood T cell repertoires in COVID-19. About the study: Acute-phase and convalescent COVID-19 samples originated in the United States, Italy and Spain. PBMCs, B-cell-depleted T cells, or T cells were the source of the cDNA or gDNA that made up the material.

Original analysis: It was from reference gene primer amplification that nucleated cell counts were estimated. Data came from immunoSEQ multiplex PCR; TCRdb stores just in-frame clones and leaves some out. V and J calls and clone size are those listed in that table; D and trimming were worked out from the DNA. The sample yields 250,000 or so clones, approximately 92% seen once. Input material: peripheral blood. The clonotype comes from a woman aged 40 to 55 who had recovered from COVID-19.

CDR3 in DNA: TGTGCCAGCAGTCCGACTAGCTATGAGCAGTTCTTC. It codes for CASSPTSYEQFF. The V gene is TRBV28, the J gene TRBJ2-1, with 7 positions matching TRBD2. Germline values: CDR1 MDHEN, CDR2 SYDVKM. This CDR3 is built from 12 residues. Germline trimming cut 5 bases from V and 8 bases from J; bases unmatched to any gene: 3.